This T cell receptor beta chain was documented in a study of T-cell memory formation after mild COVID-19. As for this clonotype: The target antigen is unknown.

TCRdb re-called the 5' RACE reads through MiXCR, storing one row per CDR3 protein. The sample lists roughly 450,000 distinct CDR3 sequences; 15% to 20% were seen once. Findings and caveats of the study: Clones contracting across day 15 to 85 had a balanced CD4/CD8 profile; later expanding clones leaned CD4+.

Germline-derived CDR1 and CDR2 are SGHAT and FQNNGV. Trimming pared 4 bases from V and 14 bases from J, leaving 18 bases between. The CDR3 spans 13 residues. The sequencing sample was made of PBMCs or a T cell subset sorted from them (not recorded which). The source is an adult woman who had mild COVID-19 (a few samples of this study predate the infection). Cell type and time point are not known. The chain has TRBV11-2 and TRBJ2-1, with D possibly being TRBD2 (5 bases). Written as DNA, the CDR3 is TGTGCCAGCAGCTCCACAGCGGTCGGGATTGAGTTCTTC. Translation gives CASSSTAVGIEFF.